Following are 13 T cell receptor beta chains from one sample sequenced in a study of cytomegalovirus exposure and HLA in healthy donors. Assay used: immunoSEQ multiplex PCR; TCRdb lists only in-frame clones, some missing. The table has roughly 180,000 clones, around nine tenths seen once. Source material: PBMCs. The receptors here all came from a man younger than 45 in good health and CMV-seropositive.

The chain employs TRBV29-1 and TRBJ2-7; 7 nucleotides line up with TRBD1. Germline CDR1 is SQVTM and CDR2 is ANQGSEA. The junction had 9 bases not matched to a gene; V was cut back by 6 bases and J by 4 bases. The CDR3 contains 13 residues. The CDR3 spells CSVEQGNRYEQYF. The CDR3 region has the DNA TGCAGCGTCGAACAGGGGAATAGGTACGAGCAGTACTTC.

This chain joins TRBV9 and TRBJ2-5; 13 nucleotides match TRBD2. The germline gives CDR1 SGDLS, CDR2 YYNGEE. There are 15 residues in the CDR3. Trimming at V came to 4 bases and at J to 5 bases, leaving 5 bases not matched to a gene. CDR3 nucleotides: TGTGCCAGCAGCACTAGCGGGGGGGCGGGCGAGACCCAGTACTTC. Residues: CASSTSGGAGETQYF.

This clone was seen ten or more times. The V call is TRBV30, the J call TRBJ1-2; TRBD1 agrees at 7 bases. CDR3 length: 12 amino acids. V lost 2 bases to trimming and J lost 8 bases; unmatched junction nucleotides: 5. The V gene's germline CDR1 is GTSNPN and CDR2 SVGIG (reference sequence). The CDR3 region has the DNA TGTGCCTGGAGTCCCCAGGGGGGAGGCTACACCTTC. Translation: CAWSPQGGGYTF. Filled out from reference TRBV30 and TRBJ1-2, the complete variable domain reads SQTIHQWPATLVQPVGSPLSLECTVEGTSNPNLYWYRQAAGRGLQLLFYSVGIGQISSEVPQNLSASRPQDRQFILSSKKLLLSDSGFYLCAWSPQGGGYTFGSGTRLTVV.

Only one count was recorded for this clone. CDR3 nucleotide sequence: TGTGCCAGCAGCCACAGTGGGCAGGGGGCATGGGGCGAGCAGTACTTC. Amino acids: CASSHSGQGAWGEQYF. This sequence joins TRBV7-9 and TRBJ2-7; 8 nucleotides align to TRBD1. Germline trimming cut 5 bases from V and 6 bases from J; bases unmatched to any gene: 15. The CDR3 sequence is 16 residues long. Germline V CDR1 and CDR2: SEHNR, FQNEAQ (reference sequence). The whole variable domain, filled in from reference TRBV7-9 and TRBJ2-7, reads DTGVSQNPRHKITKRGQNVTFRCDPISEHNRLYWYRQTLGQGPEFLTYFQNEAQLEKSRLLSDRFSAERPKGSFSTLEIQRTEQGDSAMYLCASSHSGQGAWGEQYFGPGTRLTVT.

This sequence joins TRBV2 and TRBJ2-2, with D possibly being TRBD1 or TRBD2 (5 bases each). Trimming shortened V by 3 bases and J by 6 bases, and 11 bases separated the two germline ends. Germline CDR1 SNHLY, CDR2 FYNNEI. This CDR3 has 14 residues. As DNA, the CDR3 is TGTGCCAGCAGTGATGGCCAGGGACCCGGGGAGCTGTTTTTT. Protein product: CASSDGQGPGELFF.

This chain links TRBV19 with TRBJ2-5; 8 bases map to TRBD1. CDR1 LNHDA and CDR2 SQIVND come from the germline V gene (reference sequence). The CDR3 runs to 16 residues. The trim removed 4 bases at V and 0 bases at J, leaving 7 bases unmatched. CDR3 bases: TGTGCCAGTAGTAAGCAGGGGGCAGGGGACCAAGAGACCCAGTACTTC. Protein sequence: CASSKQGAGDQETQYF.

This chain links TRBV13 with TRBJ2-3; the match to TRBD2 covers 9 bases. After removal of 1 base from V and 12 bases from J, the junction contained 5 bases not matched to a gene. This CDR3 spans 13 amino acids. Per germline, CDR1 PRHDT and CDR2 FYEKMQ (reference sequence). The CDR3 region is CASSLAASGAQYF. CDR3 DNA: TGTGCCAGCAGCTTAGCGGCTAGCGGGGCACAGTATTTT.

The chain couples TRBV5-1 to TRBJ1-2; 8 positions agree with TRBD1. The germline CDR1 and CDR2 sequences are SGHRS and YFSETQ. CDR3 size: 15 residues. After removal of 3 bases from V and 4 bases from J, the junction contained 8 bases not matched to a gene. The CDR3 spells CASSSETGVFYGYTF. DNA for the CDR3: TGCGCCAGCAGCTCCGAGACAGGGGTCTTCTATGGCTACACCTTC. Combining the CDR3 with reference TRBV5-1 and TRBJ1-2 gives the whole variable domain KAGVTQTPRYLIKTRGQQVTLSCSPISGHRSVSWYQQTPGQGLQFLFEYFSETQRNKGNFPGRFSGRQFSNSRSEMNVSTLELGDSALYLCASSSETGVFYGYTFGSGTRLTVV.

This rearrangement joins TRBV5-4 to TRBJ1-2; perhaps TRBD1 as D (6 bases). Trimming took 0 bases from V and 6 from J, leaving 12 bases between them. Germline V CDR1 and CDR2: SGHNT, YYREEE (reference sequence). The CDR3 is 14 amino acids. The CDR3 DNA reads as TGTGCCAGCAGCTTGGACCCGAGGGGGGATGGCTACACCTTC. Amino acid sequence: CASSLDPRGDGYTF.

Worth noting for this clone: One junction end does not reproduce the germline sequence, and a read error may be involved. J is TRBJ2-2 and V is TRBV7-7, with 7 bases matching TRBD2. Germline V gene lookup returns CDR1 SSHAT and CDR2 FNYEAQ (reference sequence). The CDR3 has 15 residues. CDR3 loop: CASSSGRAQAGELFF. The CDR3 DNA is TGTGCTAGCAGCTCAGGGAGGGCCCAGGCCGGGGAGCTGTTTTTT.

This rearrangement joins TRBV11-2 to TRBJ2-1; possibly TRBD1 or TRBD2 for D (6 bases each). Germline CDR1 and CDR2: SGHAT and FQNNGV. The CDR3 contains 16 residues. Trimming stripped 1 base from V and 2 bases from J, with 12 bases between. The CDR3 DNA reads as TGTGCCAGCAGCTTAGGTGGGGGGCCACCCTACAATGAGCAGTTCTTC. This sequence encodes CASSLGGGPPYNEQFF.

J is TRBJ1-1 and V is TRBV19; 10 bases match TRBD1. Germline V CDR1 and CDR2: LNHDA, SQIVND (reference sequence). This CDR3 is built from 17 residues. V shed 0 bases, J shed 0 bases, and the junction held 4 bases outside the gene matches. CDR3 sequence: CASSIDRGQGLNTEAFF. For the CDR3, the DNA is TGTGCCAGTAGTATAGATCGGGGACAGGGGCTGAACACTGAAGCTTTCTTT. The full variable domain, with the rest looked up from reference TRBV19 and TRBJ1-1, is DGGITQSPKYLFRKEGQNVTLSCEQNLNHDAMYWYRQDPGQGLRLIYYSQIVNDFQKGDIAEGYSVSREKKESFPLTVTSAQKNPTAFYLCASSIDRGQGLNTEAFFGQGTRLTVV.

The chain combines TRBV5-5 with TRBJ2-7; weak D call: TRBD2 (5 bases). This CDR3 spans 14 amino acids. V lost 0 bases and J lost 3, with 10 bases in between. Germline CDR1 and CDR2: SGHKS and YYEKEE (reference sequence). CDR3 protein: CASSLASSSYEQYF. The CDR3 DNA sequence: TGTGCCAGCAGCTTGGCATCTAGCAGCTACGAGCAGTACTTC.